Detailed here is one TCR beta chain. No antigen is known for it. This entry is derived from a study of blood T cells in healthy people across ages. CDR1 is MDHEN and CDR2 is SYDVKM in the germline V gene. The CDR3 has 18 residues. V lost 3 bases to trimming and J lost 10 bases, with 28 bases between them. Donation came from healthy Caucasian individuals in Russia who were aged roughly 6 to 95. Study-level findings and limits: Per million T cells, TCR beta diversity dropped about linearly as age rose. Calculation of diversity from one million T cells yielded estimates considered to be underestimates. Naive and antigen-experienced cells could not be conclusively compared, given unsorted PBMCs.

A J-beta primer mix and a sample-barcoded 5' primer were used in a second PCR of about 7 to 12 cycles. Each CDR3 protein gets one entry after TCRdb re-called the 5' RACE reads with MiXCR. The sample contains about 800,000 distinct CDR3 sequences, 58% of which appear only once. The sequence was obtained from a man aged 25-45 years in good health. The source material was blood. The chain couples TRBV28 to TRBJ2-1; TRBD1 is a possible D gene (6 bases). The CDR3: CASSFGRGRYSSFAEQFF. The CDR3 region has the DNA TGTGCCAGCAGTTTTGGCAGGGGTCGCTACTCGTCTTTTGCGGAGCAGTTCTTC.